A single sample gave rise to the 16 T cell receptor beta chains below, sequenced in a study of vaccination and CD4 T cells after COVID-19. Their cognate antigens are unknown. An Oncomine TCR Beta short-read assay was used to sequence the DNA from cultured CD4+ T cells. TCRdb called the PCR reads again in MiXCR, with one record for every CDR3 protein. This sample has fewer than 9,500 distinct CDR3 sequences; under 80% occur once, and the top ten carry approximately 30%. Sample treatment: roughly nine-day PBMC culture with coronavirus spike peptide pools or control peptides (ViraFEST assay). The material sequenced was CD4+ T cells from blood, cultured in vitro. The receptors were sampled from a human donor who had recovered from COVID-19.

This clonotype was seen a few times. V and J are TRBV10-3 and TRBJ1-5, with D perhaps TRBD1 (5 bases). CDR3 length equals 15 residues. Trimming shortened V by 5 bases and J by 6 bases, and 17 bases separated the two germline ends. Germline CDR1 reads ENHRY; CDR2 reads SYGVKD. Written as DNA, the CDR3 is TGTGCCATCAGTCAATCTGGGGGGGAAGGTCAGCCCCAGCATTTT. This translates into CAISQSGGEGQPQHF.

V and J are TRBV27 and TRBJ2-2; D is ambiguous. V was trimmed by 6 bases and J by 0 bases, leaving 8 bases between them. The germline CDR1 and CDR2 sequences are MNHEY and SMNVEV (reference sequence). The length of the CDR3 is 14 residues. This chain's CDR3 is CASRGPANTGELFF. CDR3 sequence (DNA): TGTGCCAGCAGGGGCCCCGCGAACACCGGGGAGCTGTTTTTT.

The chain joins TRBV2 to TRBJ1-1; 7 nucleotides agree with TRBD1. CDR3 length equals 13 residues. V shed 7 bases, J shed 1 base, and the junction held 3 bases outside the gene matches. Germline CDR1 is SNHLY and CDR2 is FYNNEI. The CDR3 region has the DNA TGTGCCAGCACCGGACAGGAGAACACTGAAGCTTTCTTT. Its protein is CASTGQENTEAFF.

The chain links TRBV4-1 to TRBJ2-6, with 9 positions matching TRBD1. With 3 bases clipped from V and 2 bases from J, the junction kept 8 bases outside the gene matches. Germline V lookup: CDR1 MGHRA, CDR2 YSYEKL. The CDR3 is 18 residues long. The CDR3 reads CASSQQPGQGAGANVLTF. DNA for the CDR3: TGCGCCAGCAGCCAGCAACCGGGACAGGGAGCTGGGGCCAACGTCCTGACTTTC.

The chain uses TRBV28 and TRBJ1-1; no firm D call. The CDR3 is 14 residues long. The germline V gene encodes CDR1 MDHEN and CDR2 SYDVKM. Trimming took off 2 bases at V and 4 bases at J, with 11 bases between the two ends. The CDR3 DNA sequence: TGTGCCAGCAGTTTAACCCGGGGAGCCACTGAAGCTTTCTTT. Translating it yields CASSLTRGATEAFF.

In this sample, this clonotype turned up once. The chain joins TRBV19 to TRBJ1-1; D ambiguous. The CDR3 is 15 residues long. CDR1 LNHDA and CDR2 SQIVND come from the germline V gene (reference sequence). Trimming took off 4 bases at V and 0 bases at J, with 12 bases between the two ends. CDR3 region: CASSSPGRVNTEAFF. The CDR3 DNA reads TGTGCCAGTAGTAGCCCAGGCAGAGTGAACACTGAAGCTTTCTTT.

J is TRBJ1-5 and V is TRBV12-3 or TRBV12-4; 7 nucleotides align to TRBD1. Unmatched junction bases numbered 5, after V lost 4 bases and J lost 2 bases. The CDR3 covers 15 residues. The CDR3 DNA follows: TGTGCCAGCAGTTCAGGGGGTGTTGGCAATCAGCCCCAGCATTTT. Its protein product is CASSSGGVGNQPQHF.

This clonotype was recorded a few times. The rearrangement links TRBV15 to TRBJ1-4; D remains ambiguous. Germline V gives CDR1 LNHNV, CDR2 YYDKDF (reference sequence). This CDR3 comprises 14 residues. The ends were cut back, 5 bases at V and 17 bases at J, with 24 bases in the middle. The CDR3 DNA is TGTGCCACCAGCGGATCCAAAGCCGCCTCGGCGTCCTTTTTT. Residues: CATSGSKAASASFF.

The J gene is TRBJ1-5, the V gene TRBV18, with D uncertain. The germline CDR1 and CDR2 sequences are KGHSH and LQKENI. This CDR3 region has 15 residues. V lost 4 bases and J 1 base, leaving 11 bases between the germline ends. This CDR3 is CASSLGLESNQPQHF. For the CDR3, the DNA is TGTGCCAGCTCACTCGGGTTGGAGAGCAATCAGCCCCAGCATTTT. The whole variable domain, filled in from reference TRBV18 and TRBJ1-5, reads NAGVMQNPRHLVRRRGQEARLRCSPMKGHSHVYWYRQLPEEGLKFMVYLQKENIIDESGMPKERFSAEFPKEGPSILRIQQVVRGDSAAYFCASSLGLESNQPQHFGDGTRLSIL.

This clonotype was detected once. CDR3 DNA: TGCAGTGCTAGCCGACAGGTATCTAACTATGGCTACACCTTC. Protein: CSASRQVSNYGYTF. This sequence joins TRBV20-1 and TRBJ1-2, with D perhaps matching TRBD1 (6 bases). Between the trimmed V and J ends, which lost 3 bases and 0 bases, there was a span of 11 bases. This CDR3 comprises 14 residues. Germline V CDR1 and CDR2: DFQATT, SNEGSKA (reference sequence).

This clonotype was found a few times. The genes are TRBV7-7 and TRBJ2-5; 12 bases align to TRBD2. The CDR3 consists of 16 residues. Trimming cost V 5 bases and J 2 bases; bases outside gene matches: 6. Germline-derived CDR1 and CDR2 are SSHAT and FNYEAQ (reference sequence). CDR3 DNA: TGTGCCAGCAGCGCAGGCCTAGCGGGAGGGCAAGAGACCCAGTACTTC. It codes for CASSAGLAGGQETQYF.

The chain carries TRBV6-1 and TRBJ1-6, with D uncertain. Trimming cost V 5 bases and J 6 bases, with 14 bases left between them. The CDR3 covers 15 residues. Germline V CDR1 and CDR2: MNHNS, SASEGT. The CDR3 nucleotides read TGTGCCAGCAGTCAGCCTGGGCTGATTAATTCACCCCTCCACTTT. It translates to CASSQPGLINSPLHF.

This rearrangement joins TRBV11-2 to TRBJ2-1; the match to TRBD1 covers 11 bases. Per the germline V gene, CDR1 is SGHAT and CDR2 is FQNNGV. The length of the CDR3 is 18 residues. The trim removed 6 bases at V and 4 bases at J, leaving 14 bases unmatched. This chain's CDR3 is CASSSIGLGTGGYNEQFF. The CDR3 nucleotides are TGTGCCAGCAGTTCTATCGGATTGGGGACAGGGGGTTACAATGAGCAGTTCTTC.

V is TRBV19 and J is TRBJ1-2; TRBD1 agrees at 8 bases. CDR1 LNHDA and CDR2 SQIVND come from the germline V gene (reference sequence). There are 14 residues in the CDR3. J was trimmed by 4 bases and V by 6 bases; bases with no gene match: 7. The DNA of the CDR3 is TGTGCCAGTAGGACGACAGGGGTCGTCTATGGCTACACCTTC. Its protein is CASRTTGVVYGYTF.

This clonotype was detected only a few times. The genes are TRBV10-3 and TRBJ1-1, with 8 bases aligning to TRBD1. The CDR3 runs 14 residues. V gave up 6 bases and J gave up 0 bases; unmatched junction bases: 3. Germline values: CDR1 ENHRY, CDR2 SYGVKD. The CDR3 nucleotides are TGTGCCATCAGGCAGGGGGCGATGAACACTGAAGCTTTCTTT. It translates to CAIRQGAMNTEAFF.

The chain couples TRBV2 to TRBJ1-2, with D perhaps matching TRBD1 (5 bases). CDR3 size: 14 residues. V was pared by 7 bases and J by 3 bases, with 15 bases between. Germline assignment: CDR1 SNHLY and CDR2 FYNNEI. The chain's CDR3 is CASTQGGAHYGYTF. DNA of the CDR3: TGTGCCAGCACTCAAGGAGGGGCACACTATGGCTACACCTTC.